This T cell receptor beta chain derives from a study of T cell repertoires in cytomegalovirus infection. There are many counts of this clonotype. Germline values: CDR1 SGHTA, CDR2 FQGNSA. Unmatched junction bases numbered 7, after V lost 3 bases and J lost 3 bases. This CDR3 comprises 16 residues. MiXCR, run by TCRdb on the reads, gives a single entry per CDR3 protein. The repertoire holds about 210,000 distinct CDR3 sequences, with about 5.9% as singletons. The sequencing sample was made of PBMCs. This sequence was found in a human donor in good health (CMV status not recorded). Some clones in this sample may be carry-over from other donors' samples. The J gene is TRBJ2-7, the V gene TRBV7-2; TRBD2 aligns across 11 bases. The chain's CDR3 is CASSLSLAGGLYEQYF. DNA for the CDR3: TGTGCCAGCAGCTTGAGTTTAGCGGGGGGGCTCTACGAGCAGTACTTC.